This TCR beta chain was captured in a study of CD8 T cells in ankylosing spondylitis. Study conclusions and caveats: Seemingly distinctive of ankylosing spondylitis blood was a TCR beta motif formed by eight highly homologous variants.

Germline CDR1 reads DFQATT; CDR2 reads SNEGSKA (reference sequence). The CDR3 consists of 11 residues. TCRdb reprocessed the 5' RACE reads via MiXCR and lists one record per CDR3 protein. The data show some 250,000 distinct CDR3 sequences, about 11% seen once. This clonotype was detected ten times or more. Its antigen is undetermined. This sequence originates from a male donor with ankylosing spondylitis or in good health (not recorded which). The sequencing input was blood, either unsorted or a sorted T cell fraction (not recorded which). The J gene is TRBJ1-1, the V gene TRBV20-1; D might be TRBD1 (5 bases). The CDR3 loop reads CRVLVGAEAFF. For the CDR3, the DNA is TGCAGGGTCCTGGTGGGGGCTGAAGCTTTCTTT.